This record concerns one TCR beta chain sequence. Its antigen remains unknown. This entry comes from a study of cytomegalovirus exposure and HLA in healthy donors. The PCR employed 60 Vbeta primers together with 13 Jbeta primers. Generated by immunoSEQ multiplex PCR, the TCRdb table keeps only in-frame clones and is missing some. The sample lists 100,000 to 150,000 clones, over 60% seen once, with about 13% in the top ten. Notes on the study in general: Analysis was carried out at a later point, and it linked a missense DCLRE1C variant to TCR beta V- and J-gene trimming.

Donors showed nominal health when sampled, although they likely had unrecorded immune exposures. Trimming removed 2 bases from V and 6 bases from J; junction bases left unmatched: 10. The CDR3 consists of 17 residues. CDR1 is SGHRS and CDR2 is YFSETQ in the germline V gene. This sequence was found in a woman aged 60-70 years in good health and CMV-seropositive. Sample: PBMCs. This chain uses TRBV5-1 with TRBJ2-2, with TRBD2 matching over 10 bases. CDR3 protein: CASSFSPSGGASGELFF. CDR3 DNA sequence: TGCGCCAGCAGCTTTAGTCCAAGCGGGGGGGCATCCGGGGAGCTGTTTTTT.